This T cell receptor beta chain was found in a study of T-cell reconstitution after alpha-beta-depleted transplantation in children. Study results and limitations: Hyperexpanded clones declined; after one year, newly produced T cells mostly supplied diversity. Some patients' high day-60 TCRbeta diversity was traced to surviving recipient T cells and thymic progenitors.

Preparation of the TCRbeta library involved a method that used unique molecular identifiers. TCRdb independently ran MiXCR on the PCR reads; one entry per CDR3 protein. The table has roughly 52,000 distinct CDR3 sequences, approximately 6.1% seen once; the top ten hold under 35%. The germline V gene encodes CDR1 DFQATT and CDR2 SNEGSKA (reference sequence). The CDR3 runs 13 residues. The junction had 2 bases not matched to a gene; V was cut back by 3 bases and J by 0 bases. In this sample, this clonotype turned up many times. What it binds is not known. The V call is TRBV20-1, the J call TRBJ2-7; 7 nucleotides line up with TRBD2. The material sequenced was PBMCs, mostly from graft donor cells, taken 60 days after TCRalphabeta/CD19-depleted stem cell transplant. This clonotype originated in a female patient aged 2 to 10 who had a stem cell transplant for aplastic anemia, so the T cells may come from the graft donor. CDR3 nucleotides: TGCAGTGCTAGCCGGGGGGTCTCCTACGAGCAGTACTTC. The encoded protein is CSASRGVSYEQYF.